This paragraph covers one T cell receptor beta chain sequence. The target antigen is unknown. This record belongs to a study of graft-versus-host responses after intestinal transplantation. Study background: Isolated intestinal, liver-intestinal, or multivisceral transplants had been given to the recipients. Uniformly, recipients were administered anti-thymocyte globulin induction with subsequent tacrolimus and steroids for two to three years.

Study-wide results and caveats: Early declines in HvG clones that occurred post-transplant were associated with peak circulating GvH clone levels. GvH clones were identified in recipient marrow, with some first appearing in ileum or blood.

This table comes from immunoSEQ multiplex PCR, and its TCRdb copy is limited to in-frame clones, with some not included. This sample has approximately 110,000 clones, with around 92% found just once. The CDR3 is 17 residues long. V lost 1 base, J lost 4 bases, and 19 bases lay in between. Looked up from germline, CDR1 is MNHEY and CDR2 is SMNVEV (reference sequence). The chain recombines TRBV27 with TRBJ2-5; unclear D gene. The receptor comes from a human donor who was the organ donor for an intestinal transplant. Sequenced here: unstimulated CD8+ T cells sorted from spleen or lymph node cells, sampled before transplant. CDR3 residues: CASSLLPPWVRAETQYF. The CDR3, as DNA: TGTGCCAGCAGTTTATTGCCCCCGTGGGTCAGAGCAGAGACCCAGTACTTC.